Presented here are 6 T cell receptor beta chains from one specimen sequenced in a study of regulatory T cells in long-lasting Graves disease. According to the study, TCR beta libraries were built with iRepertoire HTBI primers and CDR3-region Arm-PCR. TCRdb passed the multiplex PCR reads through MiXCR, listing each CDR3 protein once. In the table there are approximately 480,000 distinct CDR3 sequences, 15% to 20% of which are singletons. Time point: newly diagnosed GD, antithyroid drugs for less than 3 months. PBMC RNA served as the TCR library source. The same data also contributed to another study, on T cells in Graves' hyperthyroidism and ophthalmopathy.

The specimen was peripheral blood mononuclear cells (PBMCs), collected at new diagnosis, from a patient treated with antithyroid drugs. The receptors originated from a man aged 40-50 years with Graves disease.

The CDR3 DNA is TGTGCCACCAGCCAAACGTTACAGGGTTTCGGGCAGTACTTC. It specifies CATSQTLQGFGQYF. This sequence joins TRBV15 and TRBJ2-7; TRBD1 is a possible D gene (6 bases). CDR1 is LNHNV and CDR2 is YYDKDF in the germline V gene (reference sequence). V gave up 5 bases and J gave up 9 bases, with 20 bases separating them. This CDR3 has 14 residues.

The V call is TRBV28, the J call TRBJ2-6; D remains unclear. From germline, CDR1 is MDHEN and CDR2 SYDVKM. The ends were cut back, 4 bases at V and 0 bases at J, with 7 bases in the middle. The CDR3 is 15 residues long. Written as DNA, the CDR3 is TGTGCCAGCAGTTCCTTCATCTCTGGGGCCAACGTCCTGACTTTC. The encoded protein is CASSSFISGANVLTF.

On this clonotype itself: Given a much more abundant clone one base away, this may be a read error. V is TRBV12-5 and J is TRBJ2-4; 7 nucleotides agree with TRBD2. The CDR3 is 15 amino acids. Per the germline V gene, CDR1 is LGHNT and CDR2 is FRNRAP. The trim removed 6 bases at V and 1 base at J, leaving 6 bases unmatched. The CDR3 loop reads CASGPWGGAKNIQYF. The DNA for the CDR3 is TGTGCTAGTGGCCCCTGGGGGGGGGCCAAAAACATTCAGTACTTC.

There are many counts of this clonotype. This sequence joins TRBV28 and TRBJ2-7, with 8 bases fitting TRBD2. Trimming took 8 bases from V and 1 from J; bases not matched to a gene: 4. Germline CDR1 and CDR2: MDHEN and SYDVKM. This CDR3 has 13 amino acids. The CDR3 region is CASLAGLSYEQYF. DNA for the CDR3: TGTGCCAGCTTAGCGGGACTTTCCTACGAGCAGTACTTC.

This clonotype was detected ten times or more. The J gene is TRBJ1-1, the V gene TRBV28; weak D call: TRBD1 (6 bases). The CDR3 extends over 12 amino acids. Germline CDR1 and CDR2: MDHEN and SYDVKM. The V end was cut by 5 bases, the J end by 8 bases, with 12 bases between. The CDR3 DNA follows: TGTGCCAGCAGTCTCCAGGGGAGAGAAGCTTTCTTT. This gives the protein CASSLQGREAFF.

In this sample, this clonotype turned up many times. The gene calls are TRBV27 and TRBJ2-7; 10 bases agree with TRBD1. From germline, CDR1 is MNHEY and CDR2 SMNVEV (reference sequence). This CDR3 region has 14 residues. Trimming took 6 bases from V and 0 from J; bases not matched to a gene: 2. CDR3 loop: CASRRTGGSYEQYF. The CDR3 coding sequence is TGTGCCAGCAGGCGGACAGGGGGCTCCTACGAGCAGTACTTC.